The 32 T cell receptor beta chains reported below all come from one sample, sequenced in a study of blood T cell repertoires in COVID-19 (dated by TCRdb to between 2020 and 2021). The library was made by the immunoSEQ multiplex PCR assay. Drawn from immuneACCESS, this table holds only the in-frame rearrangements with V and J called that TCRdb kept. Clones are partly lost; checked studies trace under half to an unresolved V gene and leave the rest unexplained. The sample table records about 210,000 clones; about 91% of these occur just once. The ten biggest clones cover around 1.2% of the sample. Material for sequencing was peripheral blood. The receptors here all came from a man aged 30 to 45 with acute or convalescent COVID-19.

The V call is TRBV28, the J call TRBJ2-5, with TRBD2 identical over 7 bases. The V gene's germline CDR1 is MDHEN and CDR2 SYDVKM. The V gene end was trimmed by 5 bases and the J gene end by 2 bases; junction bases not matched to a gene: 5. This CDR3 has 14 amino acids. The CDR3 nucleotides read TGTGCCAGCAGTCCCGGGACTACACAAGAGACCCAGTACTTC. Amino acid sequence: CASSPGTTQETQYF.

The J gene is TRBJ2-3, the V gene TRBV5-1; TRBD2 matches 7 bases. Germline values: CDR1 SGHRS, CDR2 YFSETQ. V was pared by 2 bases and J by 0 bases, with 9 bases of the junction left unmatched. The CDR3 has 17 residues. The CDR3 nucleotides read TGCGCCAGCAGCTTCCTGCGGGGGAAACCTAGCACAGATACGCAGTATTTT. Protein: CASSFLRGKPSTDTQYF.

The chain recombines TRBV7-9 with TRBJ2-2; perhaps TRBD2 as D (5 bases). Germline V lookup: CDR1 SEHNR, CDR2 FQNEAQ (reference sequence). CDR3 length: 15 amino acids. Trimming stripped 3 bases from V and 0 bases from J, with 8 bases between. The CDR3 reads CASSLDWANTGELFF. The DNA for the CDR3 is TGTGCCAGCAGCTTGGACTGGGCGAACACCGGGGAGCTGTTTTTT.

In its sample, this clone was seen once. This chain links TRBV29-1 with TRBJ2-7, with a weak D call TRBD2 (5 bases). The CDR3 length is 14 residues. Germline-derived CDR1 and CDR2 are SQVTM and ANQGSEA. Trimming removed 5 bases from V and 5 bases from J, with 19 bases in between. CDR3 bases: TGCAGCGTTCGGCTGGGTCGGGATACCAACGAGCAGTACTTC. Translated: CSVRLGRDTNEQYF.

The chain carries TRBV10-3 and TRBJ2-1; D possibly corresponds to TRBD2 (6 bases). V lost 4 bases, J lost 12 bases, and 16 bases lay in between. CDR1 is ENHRY, CDR2 SYGVKD, per germline. This CDR3 contains 13 residues. Written as DNA, the CDR3 is TGTGCCATCAGTGGGGGGGAAAGGGTTGGGCAGTTCTTC. Encoded protein: CAISGGERVGQFF.

This clone was observed once. The chain couples TRBV2 to TRBJ1-4; D gene ambiguous. The V end was cut by 7 bases, the J end by 4 bases, with 13 bases between. The germline V gene has CDR1 SNHLY and CDR2 FYNNEI. CDR3 size: 14 residues. CDR3 residues: CASNWGGNNEKLFF. CDR3 DNA sequence: TGTGCCAGCAACTGGGGAGGGAATAATGAAAAACTGTTTTTT.

In DNA form, the CDR3 reads TGCGCCAGCAGCTTGGGGGGCTTTACCAGTGAGCAGTTCTTC. Protein product: CASSLGGFTSEQFF. This chain joins TRBV5-1 and TRBJ2-1; D might be TRBD1 (5 bases). The CDR3 length is 14 residues. V gave up 0 bases and J gave up 9 bases, with 13 bases separating them. The germline V gene encodes CDR1 SGHRS and CDR2 YFSETQ.

This clone is a singleton in its sample. The CDR3 protein is CASATGLYSPLHF. CDR3 in DNA: TGTGCCAGCGCAACAGGGTTATATTCACCCCTCCACTTT. The gene calls are TRBV2 and TRBJ1-6; a possible D gene is TRBD1 (6 bases). With 8 bases removed from V and 8 bases from J, the gap between germline ends came to 13 bases. The CDR3 extends over 13 amino acids. CDR1 and CDR2 from the germline V gene are SNHLY and FYNNEI.

V usage is TRBV28 and J usage is TRBJ1-2; D is unclear. V lost 5 bases to trimming and J lost 5 bases, with 18 bases between them. The CDR3 has 15 amino acids. The germline gives CDR1 MDHEN, CDR2 SYDVKM. CDR3 sequence (DNA): TGTGCCAGCAGTGTAGGAGGCTCGGTTCTTTATGGCTACACCTTC. Translating it yields CASSVGGSVLYGYTF.

J is TRBJ2-3 and V is TRBV5-8, with 11 bases matching TRBD1. Germline V gene data show CDR1 as SGHTS and CDR2 as YDEGEE. This CDR3 contains 14 residues. The V gene end was trimmed by 5 bases and the J gene end by 7 bases; junction bases not matched to a gene: 6. DNA for the CDR3: TGTGCCAGCAGTTACGGACAGGGGGCAAATACGCAGTATTTT. This encodes CASSYGQGANTQYF.

The V gene is TRBV6-5, the J gene TRBJ2-2, with D hard to call. CDR3 length equals 14 residues. Germline assignment: CDR1 MNHEY and CDR2 SVGAGI. Trimming cost V 2 bases and J 1 base, with 5 bases left between them. CDR3 in amino acids: CASSYRRNTGELFF. The CDR3 bases are TGTGCCAGCAGTTACAGGAGGAACACCGGGGAGCTGTTTTTT.

The chain links TRBV11-3 to TRBJ2-5, with 9 bases lining up with TRBD2. V lost 4 bases, J lost 3 bases, and 3 bases stayed unmatched. This CDR3 has 14 residues. Per germline, CDR1 SGHNT and CDR2 YENEEA. The CDR3 region has the DNA TGTGCCAGCAGCTCCGCGGGGGGGAAAGAGACCCAGTACTTC. This translates into CASSSAGGKETQYF.

There are a few counts of this clone. This chain uses TRBV6-5 with TRBJ1-1; D gene ambiguous. Germline CDR1 and CDR2: MNHEY and SVGAGI. V lost 2 bases and J 1 base, leaving 11 bases between the germline ends. The CDR3 runs 15 residues. The CDR3 coding sequence is TGTGCCAGCAGTTACGTCGGGTCGAGGAACACTGAAGCTTTCTTT. It specifies CASSYVGSRNTEAFF.

The chain recombines TRBV6-6 with TRBJ2-3; 14 bases map to TRBD2. This CDR3 is built from 15 residues. Germline loops: CDR1 MNHNY, CDR2 SVGAGI (reference sequence). Losses at the gene ends were 11 bases for V and 5 bases for J; bases not matched to a gene: 9. This CDR3 reads CAGLTSGGAGDTQYF. The CDR3 region has the DNA TGTGCCGGGCTGACTAGCGGGGGGGCGGGAGATACGCAGTATTTT.

The CDR3, as DNA: TGTGCCAGCAGCTCGGCGCGGGACCCCACAGATACGCAGTATTTT. This gives the protein CASSSARDPTDTQYF. V usage is TRBV7-9 and J usage is TRBJ2-3, with D possibly TRBD2 on 6 matching bases. The CDR3 runs 15 residues. Deletions cut 4 bases from V and 2 bases from J, with 13 bases between. Germline assignment: CDR1 SEHNR and CDR2 FQNEAQ (reference sequence).

This rearrangement joins TRBV7-2 to TRBJ2-1; 9 bases fit TRBD2. This CDR3 is built from 18 residues. V shed 0 bases, J shed 7 bases, and the junction held 13 bases outside the gene matches. Germline CDR1 SGHTA, CDR2 FQGNSA. CDR3 DNA sequence: TGTGCCAGCAGCTTAGCGTCCCCTTGGCGGGGGGGCCGTAATGAGCAGTTCTTC. It codes for CASSLASPWRGGRNEQFF.

The gene calls are TRBV5-6 and TRBJ2-1; 10 positions agree with TRBD2. CDR3 length equals 15 residues. Unmatched junction bases numbered 7, after V lost 4 bases and J lost 6 bases. Germline V lookup: CDR1 SGHDT, CDR2 YYEEEE. The CDR3 nucleotides are TGTGCCAGCAGCCCTAGCGGGAGAGGGGTCAATGAGCAGTTCTTC. Residues: CASSPSGRGVNEQFF. Together with reference TRBV5-6 and TRBJ2-1, the CDR3 gives the full variable domain: DAGVTQSPTHLIKTRGQQVTLRCSPKSGHDTVSWYQQALGQGPQFIFQYYEEEERQRGNFPDRFSGHQFPNYSSELNVNALLLGDSALYLCASSPSGRGVNEQFFGPGTRLTVL.

The rearrangement joins TRBV7-6 to TRBJ2-2; TRBD2 agrees at 11 bases. The CDR3 spans 16 residues. The V segment lost 6 bases and the J segment 4 bases; nucleotides outside the gene matches: 7. Germline values: CDR1 SGHVS, CDR2 FNYEAQ. CDR3 loop: CASRFSGGAGTGELFF. The DNA of the CDR3 is TGTGCCAGCAGGTTTAGCGGGGGGGCTGGCACCGGGGAGCTGTTTTTT. Full variable domain (rest looked up from reference TRBV7-6 and TRBJ2-2): GAGVSQSPRYKVTKRGQDVALRCDPISGHVSLYWYRQALGQGPEFLTYFNYEAQQDKSGLPNDRFSAERPEGSISTLTIQRTEQRDSAMYRCASRFSGGAGTGELFFGEGSRLTVL.

The V and J genes are TRBV5-8 and TRBJ2-7; 12 nucleotides align to TRBD2. V lost 3 bases, J lost 0 bases, and 7 bases stayed unmatched. Per germline, CDR1 SGHTS and CDR2 YDEGEE. This CDR3 is 17 amino acids long. CDR3 nucleotides: TGTGCCAGCAGCTCGGGACTAGCGGGTATATACTCCTACGAGCAGTACTTC. The encoded protein is CASSSGLAGIYSYEQYF.

This rearrangement joins TRBV18 to TRBJ2-2, with D maybe TRBD1 (5 bases). The CDR3 totals 16 residues. Between the trimmed V and J ends, which lost 2 bases and 1 base, there was a span of 11 bases. Per germline, CDR1 KGHSH and CDR2 LQKENI. CDR3 nucleotides: TGTGCCAGCTCACCAAGGATGCAGGGGAACACCGGGGAGCTGTTTTTT. It encodes CASSPRMQGNTGELFF.

The chain links TRBV29-1 to TRBJ2-1, with unresolved D. Trimming left V 1 base short and J 10 bases short, with 14 bases between. Germline V gene data show CDR1 as SQVTM and CDR2 as ANQGSEA. The CDR3 is 13 residues long. The CDR3 loop is CSVEAPVHKEQFF. The DNA of the CDR3 is TGCAGCGTTGAAGCCCCGGTGCATAAAGAGCAGTTCTTC.

The chain couples TRBV5-1 to TRBJ1-6; TRBD1 matches at 10 bases. The V gene's germline CDR1 is SGHRS and CDR2 YFSETQ. The V gene end was trimmed by 4 bases and the J gene end by 8 bases; junction bases not matched to a gene: 6. CDR3 length: 15 amino acids. The CDR3 reads CASSTDGQGDSPLHF. The DNA of the CDR3 is TGCGCCAGCAGCACGGACGGACAGGGGGATTCACCCCTCCACTTT.

This chain links TRBV6-2 or TRBV6-3 with TRBJ1-5; 7 nucleotides align to TRBD1. Losses at the gene ends were 6 bases for V and 3 bases for J; bases not matched to a gene: 8. CDR1 is MNHEY, CDR2 SVGEGT, per germline. CDR3 size: 15 residues. CDR3 sequence (DNA): TGTGCCAGCAGCCCGGACACAGGGGCCAATCAGCCCCAGCATTTT. Its translation: CASSPDTGANQPQHF.

This chain joins TRBV6-6 and TRBJ1-1, with D unclear. Germline CDR1 is MNHNY and CDR2 is SVGAGI (reference sequence). Trimming left V 0 bases short and J 5 bases short, with 13 bases between. CDR3 size: 15 residues. CDR3 region: CASSYSDPGLTEAFF. As DNA, the CDR3 is TGTGCCAGCAGTTACTCGGATCCAGGTTTGACTGAAGCTTTCTTT.

V gene TRBV19 combines with J gene TRBJ1-2, with D perhaps matching TRBD1 (6 bases). This CDR3 has 13 amino acids. Trimming took off 0 bases at V and 8 bases at J, with 10 bases between the two ends. CDR1 is LNHDA, CDR2 SQIVND, per germline (reference sequence). CDR3 bases: TGTGCCAGTAGTATAGATGGACAGAGAGGCTACACCTTC. Protein product: CASSIDGQRGYTF.

The genes are TRBV9 and TRBJ1-1; D ambiguous. With 0 bases removed from V and 1 base from J, the gap between germline ends came to 10 bases. CDR3 length: 15 residues. CDR1 and CDR2 from the germline V gene are SGDLS and YYNGEE. The CDR3 coding sequence is TGTGCCAGCAGCGTAGACGGGATCCAGAACACTGAAGCTTTCTTT. Its translation is CASSVDGIQNTEAFF. Variable domain in full (rest from reference TRBV9 and TRBJ1-1): DSGVTQTPKHLITATGQRVTLRCSPRSGDLSVYWYQQSLDQGLQFLIQYYNGEERAKGNILERFSAQQFPDLHSELNLSSLELGDSALYFCASSVDGIQNTEAFFGQGTRLTVV.

Notes on this clone: The sample carries other DNA sequences with the same CDR3. The chain is built from TRBV27 and TRBJ2-3; 8 bases match TRBD2. The CDR3 has 14 residues. The V gene end was trimmed by 5 bases and the J gene end by 7 bases; junction bases not matched to a gene: 8. The germline gives CDR1 MNHEY, CDR2 SMNVEV (reference sequence). As DNA, the CDR3 is TGTGCCAGCAGTCTAGGACTAGCTGGGTATACGCAGTATTTT. It specifies CASSLGLAGYTQYF.

This chain joins TRBV7-9 and TRBJ2-5; D is ambiguous. The CDR3 covers 13 residues. V lost 2 bases to trimming and J lost 0 bases, with 4 bases between them. Germline assignment: CDR1 SEHNR and CDR2 FQNEAQ (reference sequence). The CDR3 bases are TGTGCCAGCAGCTTAAGCAACCAAGAGACCCAGTACTTC. It encodes CASSLSNQETQYF.

The chain has TRBV30 and TRBJ1-5; D may be TRBD1 (5 bases). Germline V CDR1 and CDR2: GTSNPN, SVGIG (reference sequence). The V and J ends lost 0 bases and 3 bases respectively, with 18 bases between them. The CDR3 is 17 residues long. The DNA of the CDR3 is TGTGCCTGGAGTGTAGAACGATCAGGGAGGAACAATCAGCCCCAGCATTTT. Translating gives CAWSVERSGRNNQPQHF.

This chain uses TRBV19 with TRBJ1-2; no firm D call. V lost 2 bases and J 2 bases, leaving 3 bases between the germline ends. The germline CDR1 and CDR2 sequences are LNHDA and SQIVND (reference sequence). The length of the CDR3 is 12 residues. In DNA, the CDR3 is TGTGCCAGTAGTATACAAAACTATGGCTACACCTTC. It codes for CASSIQNYGYTF.

The chain carries TRBV6-5 and TRBJ2-7; D is undetermined. V lost 4 bases to trimming and J lost 3 bases, with 10 bases between them. The CDR3 contains 13 residues. CDR1 MNHEY and CDR2 SVGAGI come from the germline V gene. The CDR3 coding sequence is TGTGCCAGCAGTTCCCCGGGTAACTACGAGCAGTACTTC. As protein: CASSSPGNYEQYF.

Turning to this clone: Sequence at one end of the junction differs from germline and may be a read error. The chain has TRBV30 and TRBJ2-3; 15 positions match TRBD2. The CDR3 totals 17 residues. CDR1 and CDR2 from the germline V gene are GTSNPN and SVGIG (reference sequence). The CDR3 spells CAWRVRGLAGGGDTQYF. CDR3 bases: TGTGCCTGGCGTGTACGAGGACTAGCGGGGGGGGGAGATACGCAGTATTTT.